A selection of T cell receptor beta chains follows, all from one sample in a study of T cells in Graves' hyperthyroidism and ophthalmopathy. TCRdb processed the multiplex PCR reads anew with MiXCR; each CDR3 protein has one entry. The top ten hold approximately 4% of the sample, which has roughly 380,000 distinct CDR3 sequences, 19% seen once. Source material: blood. The receptors here all came from a woman between 18 and 29 years old with Graves' hyperthyroidism. CDR3s include the opening cysteine and the closing phenylalanine or tryptophan. Fields, in order: V gene, J gene, clone size, D gene, CDR3 DNA, CDR3 protein. D genes are given only for firm matches. Rows give clone size only sometimes, using once, few, many, or a class for an expanded clone.

V gene: TRBV2; J gene: TRBJ2-7; clone size: .; D gene: .; CDR3 DNA: TGTGCCAGCAGTCCCAGACCTGGGGCCTACGAGCAGTACTTC; CDR3 protein: CASSPRPGAYEQYF
V gene: TRBV27; J gene: TRBJ2-5; clone size: .; D gene: .; CDR3 DNA: TGTGCCAGCAGTTTTTGGCCCCAAGAGACCCAGTACTTC; CDR3 protein: CASSFWPQETQYF
V gene: TRBV29-1; J gene: TRBJ2-5; clone size: .; D gene: .; CDR3 DNA: TGCAGCGGGGGACTTCTCGGGGAGACCCAGTACTTC; CDR3 protein: CSGGLLGETQYF
V gene: TRBV6-2/TRBV6-3; J gene: TRBJ2-5; clone size: few; D gene: TRBD2; CDR3 DNA: TGTGCCAGCAGTTCACTAGCGCCAAAAGAGACCCAGTACTTC; CDR3 protein: CASSSLAPKETQYF
V gene: TRBV10-3; J gene: TRBJ1-5; clone size: many; D gene: .; CDR3 DNA: TGTGCCATCAGCAGGGAACGACAGCCCCAGCATTTT; CDR3 protein: CAISRERQPQHF
V gene: TRBV10-3; J gene: TRBJ2-6; clone size: many; D gene: .; CDR3 DNA: TGTGCCATCTCCCAAGGCTACCTTAGCTCTGGGGCCAACGTCCTGACTTTC; CDR3 protein: CAISQGYLSSGANVLTF
V gene: TRBV6-1; J gene: TRBJ1-2; clone size: .; D gene: .; CDR3 DNA: TGTGCCAGCAGTGCTTGGGACGGGAGGAACTATGGCTACACCTTC; CDR3 protein: CASSAWDGRNYGYTF
V gene: TRBV5-1; J gene: TRBJ2-7; clone size: .; D gene: .; CDR3 DNA: TGCGTCAGCAGGGGGGACTCCGGCTACGAGCAGTACTTC; CDR3 protein: CVSRGDSGYEQYF
V gene: TRBV25-1; J gene: TRBJ2-7; clone size: .; D gene: .; CDR3 DNA: TGTGCCAGCAGTGATCCCGGGACGTTGCACTACGAGCAGTACTTC; CDR3 protein: CASSDPGTLHYEQYF
V gene: TRBV20-1; J gene: TRBJ2-7; clone size: .; D gene: .; CDR3 DNA: TGCAGTGGGTCGGGACCTGTCATGGGGTACGAGCAGTACTTC; CDR3 protein: CSGSGPVMGYEQYF
V gene: TRBV4-2; J gene: TRBJ2-4; clone size: .; D gene: TRBD2; CDR3 DNA: TGTGCCAGCAGCCAAGGGGGACTAGCTATGGACATTAAGTACTTC; CDR3 protein: CASSQGGLAMDIKYF
V gene: TRBV18; J gene: TRBJ1-3; clone size: many; D gene: .; CDR3 DNA: TGTGCCAGCCTGAGTCGGAGGGAAACTGGAAACACCATATATTTT; CDR3 protein: CASLSRRETGNTIYF
V gene: TRBV5-8; J gene: TRBJ1-1; clone size: many; D gene: .; CDR3 DNA: TGTGCCAGCAGCTTAAAGCAAGATGAAGCTTTCTTT; CDR3 protein: CASSLKQDEAFF
V gene: TRBV2; J gene: TRBJ2-7; clone size: many; D gene: TRBD1; CDR3 DNA: TGTGCCAGCAGTGGACAGGGGGCAGCCGAGCAGTACTTC; CDR3 protein: CASSGQGAAEQYF
V gene: TRBV30; J gene: TRBJ1-2; clone size: .; D gene: .; CDR3 DNA: TGTGCCTGGAACCAACCAGGGGGCTACACCTTC; CDR3 protein: CAWNQPGGYTF
V gene: TRBV6-1; J gene: TRBJ2-7; clone size: many; D gene: .; CDR3 DNA: TGTGCCAGCAGTGAATTCGCAGGGTCACACGAGCAGTACTTC; CDR3 protein: CASSEFAGSHEQYF
V gene: TRBV5-6; J gene: TRBJ2-2; clone size: many; D gene: TRBD1; CDR3 DNA: TGTGCCAGCAGCTTGGCTTTCTACAGGGGCGTTCGAGGGGAGCTGTTTTTT; CDR3 protein: CASSLAFYRGVRGELFF
V gene: TRBV5-1; J gene: TRBJ1-3; clone size: many; D gene: .; CDR3 DNA: TGCGCCAGCAGCTTGGTAGGGCTTGGAAACACCATATATTTT; CDR3 protein: CASSLVGLGNTIYF
V gene: TRBV9; J gene: TRBJ1-1; clone size: .; D gene: .; CDR3 DNA: TGTGCCAGCAGCGGGGGGGGGAGCGGGAACACTGAAGCTTTCTTT; CDR3 protein: CASSGGGSGNTEAFF
V gene: TRBV4-1; J gene: TRBJ2-5; clone size: many; D gene: .; CDR3 DNA: TGCGCCAGCAGCTACCTTGGAGGGCAAGAGACCCAGTACTTC; CDR3 protein: CASSYLGGQETQYF
V gene: TRBV7-3; J gene: TRBJ1-2; clone size: many; D gene: TRBD1; CDR3 DNA: TGTGCCAGCAGCTTACAGGGGACAGACTATGGCTACACCTTC; CDR3 protein: CASSLQGTDYGYTF
V gene: TRBV11-2; J gene: TRBJ2-2; clone size: few; D gene: .; CDR3 DNA: TGTGCCAGCAGCTTAGAGGGCAGTATCACCGGGGAGCTGTTTTTT; CDR3 protein: CASSLEGSITGELFF
V gene: TRBV11-2; J gene: TRBJ2-7; clone size: many; D gene: TRBD2; CDR3 DNA: TGTGCCAGCAGCCCTAAGGCTAGCGGGGGGTCAAGCTACGAGCAGTACTTC; CDR3 protein: CASSPKASGGSSYEQYF
V gene: TRBV10-3; J gene: TRBJ2-2; clone size: many; D gene: .; CDR3 DNA: TGTGCCATCAGCGGGACTTCTCAAACCGGGGAGCTGTTTTTT; CDR3 protein: CAISGTSQTGELFF
V gene: TRBV6-2/TRBV6-3; J gene: TRBJ2-2; clone size: .; D gene: .; CDR3 DNA: TGTGCCAGCAGTTTAGCCTTCACCGGGGAGCTGTTTTTT; CDR3 protein: CASSLAFTGELFF
V gene: TRBV20-1; J gene: TRBJ2-2; clone size: few; D gene: TRBD1; CDR3 DNA: TGCAGTGCCCCCGACGGGACAGGGGCCACCGGGGAGCTGTTTTTT; CDR3 protein: CSAPDGTGATGELFF
V gene: TRBV7-6; J gene: TRBJ1-2; clone size: many; D gene: .; CDR3 DNA: TGTGCCAGCAGCCCCCGACAGAGTAACTATGGCTACACCTTC; CDR3 protein: CASSPRQSNYGYTF
V gene: TRBV4-2; J gene: TRBJ1-2; clone size: many; D gene: .; CDR3 DNA: TGTGCCAGCAGCCAATCGGGTGCGGATGGCTACACCTTC; CDR3 protein: CASSQSGADGYTF
V gene: TRBV4-1; J gene: TRBJ2-5; clone size: few; D gene: .; CDR3 DNA: TGCGCCAGCAGCCAAATACCAAATCCGGGGACCCAAGAGACCCAGTACTTC; CDR3 protein: CASSQIPNPGTQETQYF
V gene: TRBV6-1; J gene: TRBJ1-3; clone size: many; D gene: TRBD1; CDR3 DNA: TGTGCCAGCAGTGAAAATAACCCGGACAGGGGTTTTCCCATATATTTT; CDR3 protein: CASSENNPDRGFPIYF
V gene: TRBV6-1; J gene: TRBJ2-7; clone size: few; D gene: TRBD1; CDR3 DNA: TGTGCCAGCGGGACAGGGCTCGGAAGTTTCTCCTACGAGCAGTACTTC; CDR3 protein: CASGTGLGSFSYEQYF
V gene: TRBV5-1; J gene: TRBJ1-1; clone size: many; D gene: .; CDR3 DNA: TGCGCCAGCAGCCCCTCTAATTCGGGGCCTTATGAAGCTTTCTTT; CDR3 protein: CASSPSNSGPYEAFF
V gene: TRBV20-1; J gene: TRBJ1-1; clone size: many; D gene: .; CDR3 DNA: TGCAGTGCTAGTAGGCCCGGACACCCGAACACTGAAGCTTTCTTT; CDR3 protein: CSASRPGHPNTEAFF
V gene: TRBV19; J gene: TRBJ1-1; clone size: many; D gene: TRBD1; CDR3 DNA: TGTGCCAGTAGTATACCCGGGACAGCGAACACTGAAGCTTTCTTT; CDR3 protein: CASSIPGTANTEAFF
V gene: TRBV20-1; J gene: TRBJ2-5; clone size: many; D gene: TRBD2; CDR3 DNA: TGCAGTGCTAGAATTTCGTCTAGCGGGCCAGGAATTGAGACCCAGTACTTC; CDR3 protein: CSARISSSGPGIETQYF
V gene: TRBV7-2; J gene: TRBJ1-3; clone size: many; D gene: .; CDR3 DNA: TGTGCCAGCAGCTTACGGAGGGGGGCTGGAAACACCATATATTTT; CDR3 protein: CASSLRRGAGNTIYF
V gene: TRBV12-3/TRBV12-4; J gene: TRBJ1-2; clone size: many; D gene: .; CDR3 DNA: TGTGCCAGCAGTTTGAGGGGGGACAACTATGGCTACACCTTC; CDR3 protein: CASSLRGDNYGYTF
V gene: TRBV12-3/TRBV12-4; J gene: TRBJ2-7; clone size: many; D gene: .; CDR3 DNA: TGTGCCAGCAGTGCACCCCGGTGGGGGGCGACCTACGAGCAGTACTTC; CDR3 protein: CASSAPRWGATYEQYF
V gene: TRBV27; J gene: TRBJ2-3; clone size: many; D gene: TRBD2; CDR3 DNA: TGTGCCAGCAGTTCTAGACTAGCGGGAGGCACAGATACGCAGTATTTT; CDR3 protein: CASSSRLAGGTDTQYF
V gene: TRBV20-1; J gene: TRBJ2-7; clone size: few; D gene: .; CDR3 DNA: TGCAGTGCTAGAGGGACAGCCAACTACGAGCAGTACTTC; CDR3 protein: CSARGTANYEQYF
V gene: TRBV6-1; J gene: TRBJ2-4; clone size: .; D gene: .; CDR3 DNA: TGTGCCAGCAGTGAACATACCCGGGCGGACATTCAGTACTTC; CDR3 protein: CASSEHTRADIQYF
V gene: TRBV19; J gene: TRBJ1-5; clone size: few; D gene: TRBD1; CDR3 DNA: TGTGCCAGTCCAAGTAGGGACAGGGGCCCGGGGCAGCCCCAGCATTTT; CDR3 protein: CASPSRDRGPGQPQHF
V gene: TRBV20-1; J gene: TRBJ1-2; clone size: many; D gene: .; CDR3 DNA: TGCAGTGCTAGAGAGTTCGGGGAAACCTATGGCTACACCTTC; CDR3 protein: CSAREFGETYGYTF
V gene: TRBV6-2/TRBV6-3; J gene: TRBJ1-5; clone size: many; D gene: .; CDR3 DNA: TGTGCCAGCAGATACGGGAGGACGGCGCAGGGTGACAATCAGCCCCAGCATTTT; CDR3 protein: CASRYGRTAQGDNQPQHF
V gene: TRBV7-8; J gene: TRBJ1-3; clone size: few; D gene: TRBD1; CDR3 DNA: TGTGCCAGCAGCTTCCCGGGACAGGGGGCCCCTTCTGGAAACACCATATATTTT; CDR3 protein: CASSFPGQGAPSGNTIYF
V gene: TRBV5-1; J gene: TRBJ1-4; clone size: few; D gene: .; CDR3 DNA: TGCGCCAGCAGCTTGTCCGGACAGCCGGGGAATGAAAAACTGTTTTTT; CDR3 protein: CASSLSGQPGNEKLFF
V gene: TRBV7-2; J gene: TRBJ2-5; clone size: many; D gene: TRBD2; CDR3 DNA: TGTGCCAGCAGCTTAGCTAGCGGGGGGTCCGGGACCCAGTACTTC; CDR3 protein: CASSLASGGSGTQYF
V gene: TRBV12-3/TRBV12-4; J gene: TRBJ1-1; clone size: .; D gene: .; CDR3 DNA: TGTGCCAGCAGTCCCAGCTGGATTGAAGCTTTCTTT; CDR3 protein: CASSPSWIEAFF
V gene: TRBV24-1; J gene: TRBJ2-5; clone size: many; D gene: .; CDR3 DNA: TGTGCCACCAGTGATACGACGACACCCAACCAAGAGACCCAGTACTTC; CDR3 protein: CATSDTTTPNQETQYF
V gene: TRBV5-1; J gene: TRBJ2-2; clone size: few; D gene: .; CDR3 DNA: TGCGCCAGCAGACCTTCCGGGACTTCACGATCCGGGGAGCTGTTTTTT; CDR3 protein: CASRPSGTSRSGELFF
V gene: TRBV29-1; J gene: TRBJ2-7; clone size: many; D gene: .; CDR3 DNA: TGCAGCGTTGGGCGGCAGGGGAGGGACGAGCAGTACTTC; CDR3 protein: CSVGRQGRDEQYF